This TCR beta chain came from a study of cytomegalovirus exposure and HLA in healthy donors. V was shortened by 0 bases and J by 4 bases, with 11 bases between the two germline ends. Per the germline V gene, CDR1 is SGHRS and CDR2 is YFSETQ. The CDR3 has 15 amino acids. PCR involved 60 Vbeta and 13 Jbeta primers. TCRdb keeps only in-frame clones here, not all; method: immunoSEQ multiplex PCR. The sample holds approximately 110,000 clones, 75% to 80% seen once. Material: PBMCs. The sequence came from a man aged 35 to 55 in good health and CMV-seronegative. The rearrangement links TRBV5-1 to TRBJ1-5; D is uncertain. This chain's CDR3 is CASSLGPGMNQPQHF. Written as DNA, the CDR3 is TGCGCCAGCAGCTTGGGGCCGGGGATGAATCAGCCCCAGCATTTT.